This T cell receptor (beta chain) is from a study of a mutant IDH1 vaccine in newly diagnosed glioma. The overall study: Receipt of radiotherapy, temozolomide, or both preceded the study, and most received both.

About this clone: Its antigen remains unidentified.

General study points: Changes to the top peripheral T cell clonotypes appeared unrelated to pseudoprogression.

Time point in this sample: week 47, end of study. Each vaccine dose was 300 ug of mutant IDH1 20-mer peptide, with topical imiquimod. Astrocytomas found in donors were new, WHO grade 3 or 4, IDH1-mutant and ATRX-lost. V lost 0 bases and J 0 bases, leaving 6 bases between the germline ends. This CDR3 comprises 14 residues. The germline gives CDR1 MNHNS, CDR2 SASEGT. Produced via immunoSEQ multiplex PCR; TCRdb's table is partial and in-frame only. The sample holds about 54,000 clones, less than 90% seen once. Sequenced material: PBMCs, taken from a glioma patient whose treatment included an IDH1 peptide vaccine. The genes are TRBV6-1 and TRBJ2-7; possible D gene TRBD2, 5 bases. The origin of this receptor is a woman aged 45-65 years with glioma. DNA of the CDR3: TGTGCCAGCAGTGAAGCGGCGGGCTCCTACGAGCAGTACTTC. The encoded protein is CASSEAAGSYEQYF.